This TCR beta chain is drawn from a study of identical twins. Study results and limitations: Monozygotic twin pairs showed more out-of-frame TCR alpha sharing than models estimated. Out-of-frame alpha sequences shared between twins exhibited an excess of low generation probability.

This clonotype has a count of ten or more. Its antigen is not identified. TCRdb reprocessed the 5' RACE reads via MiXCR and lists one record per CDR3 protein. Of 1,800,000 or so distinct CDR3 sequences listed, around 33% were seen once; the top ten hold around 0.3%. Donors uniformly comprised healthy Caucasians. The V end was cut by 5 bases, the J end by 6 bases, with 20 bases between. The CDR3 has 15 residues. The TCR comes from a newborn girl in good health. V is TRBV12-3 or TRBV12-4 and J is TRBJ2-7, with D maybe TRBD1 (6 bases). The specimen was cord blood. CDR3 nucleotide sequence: TGTGCCAGCAGTCGAACCCGAGCACAGGGAGCCGAGCAGTACTTC. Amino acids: CASSRTRAQGAEQYF.